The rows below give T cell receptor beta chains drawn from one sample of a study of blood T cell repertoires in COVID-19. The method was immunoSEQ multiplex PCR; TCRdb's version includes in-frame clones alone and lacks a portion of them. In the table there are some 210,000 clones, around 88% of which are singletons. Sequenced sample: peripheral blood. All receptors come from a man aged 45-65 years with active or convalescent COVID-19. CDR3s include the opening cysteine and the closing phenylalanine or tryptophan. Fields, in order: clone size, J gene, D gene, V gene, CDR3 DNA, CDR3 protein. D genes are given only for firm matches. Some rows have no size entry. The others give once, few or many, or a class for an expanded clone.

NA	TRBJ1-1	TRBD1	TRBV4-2	TGTGCCAGCAGCCAAGATACAGGGGGCAAAACTGAAGCTTTCTTT	CASSQDTGGKTEAFF
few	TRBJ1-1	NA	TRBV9	TGTGCCAGCAGCGTACAGGGAACAGGGACTGAAGCTTTCTTT	CASSVQGTGTEAFF
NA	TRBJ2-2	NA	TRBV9	TGTGCCAGCAGCGTAGCCTTAGCCGGGGAGCTGTTTTTT	CASSVALAGELFF
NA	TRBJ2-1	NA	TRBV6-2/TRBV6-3	TGTGCCAGCAGTCGCCTCCGTAGCAATGAGCAGTTCTTC	CASSRLRSNEQFF
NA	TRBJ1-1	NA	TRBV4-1	TGCGCCAGCAGCCAAGATTCATCCCCGGCAGGGCTTACTGAAGCTTTCTTT	CASSQDSSPAGLTEAFF
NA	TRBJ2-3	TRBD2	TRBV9	TGTGCCAGCAGCGTAGAGGGCGGGGGGGCATTTAGAAGCACAGATACGCAGTATTTT	CASSVEGGGAFRSTDTQYF
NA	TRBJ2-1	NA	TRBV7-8	TGTGCCAGCAGCATAGACGGTTCCCACAATGAGCAGTTCTTC	CASSIDGSHNEQFF
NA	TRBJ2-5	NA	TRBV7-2	TGTGCCAGCAGCAAGACTTTACTTCAAGAGACCCAGTACTTC	CASSKTLLQETQYF
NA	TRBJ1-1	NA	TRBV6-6	TGTGCCAGCAGTTACCCCAAAGACAGAGTTGAAGCTTTCTTT	CASSYPKDRVEAFF
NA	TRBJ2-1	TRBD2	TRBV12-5	TGTGCTAGTGGTGTCCAACTAGCGGTGGAGCAGTTCTTC	CASGVQLAVEQFF
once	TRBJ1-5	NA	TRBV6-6	TGTGCCAGCAGTTACTCGGGAAGGGACTGGGATCAGCCCCAGCATTTT	CASSYSGRDWDQPQHF
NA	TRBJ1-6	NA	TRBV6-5	TGTGCCAGCAGACTGGGCAGAGCCTATTCACCCCTCCACTTT	CASRLGRAYSPLHF
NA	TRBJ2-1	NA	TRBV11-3	TGTGCCAGCAGCTTAGGGGGCCGCACCGATGAGCAGTTCTTC	CASSLGGRTDEQFF
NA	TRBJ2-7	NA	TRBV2	TGTGCCAGCAGTTGGACTGGAGAGAACGAGCAGTACTTC	CASSWTGENEQYF
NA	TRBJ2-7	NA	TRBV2	TGTGCCAGCAGTGGGGCAGAGACCTACGAGCAGTACTTC	CASSGAETYEQYF
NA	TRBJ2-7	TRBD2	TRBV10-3	TGTGCCATCAGCGGACTAGCGGAGAACTACGAGCAGTACTTC	CAISGLAENYEQYF
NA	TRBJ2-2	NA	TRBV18	TGTGCCAGCTCACCGGGGGCTTTGGGCACCGGGGAGCTGTTTTTT	CASSPGALGTGELFF
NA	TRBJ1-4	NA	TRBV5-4	TGTGCCAGCAGCTTGGCGGGGAGGGATGAAAAACTGTTTTTT	CASSLAGRDEKLFF
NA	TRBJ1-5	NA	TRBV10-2	TGCGCCAGCAGTGAGTCGAATCAGTATAGCAATCAGCCCCAGCATTTT	CASSESNQYSNQPQHF
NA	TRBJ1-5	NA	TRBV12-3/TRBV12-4	TGTGCCAGCAGTTCCGGCACGGGAGAGCCCCAGCATTTT	CASSSGTGEPQHF
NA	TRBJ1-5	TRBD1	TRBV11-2	TGTGCCAGCAGCTCGGGACAGGGGGTCGGCAATCAGCCCCAGCATTTT	CASSSGQGVGNQPQHF
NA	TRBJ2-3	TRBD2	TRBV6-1	TGTGCCAGCAGTGATTTTAGCGGGCGGGCAGATACGCAGTATTTT	CASSDFSGRADTQYF
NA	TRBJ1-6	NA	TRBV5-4	TGTGCCAGCAGCTTGGACGGGAACTATAATTCACCCCTCCACTTT	CASSLDGNYNSPLHF
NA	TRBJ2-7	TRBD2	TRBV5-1	TGCGCCAGCAGCACGACTAGCGGGAGGGCCTCCGAGCAGTACTTC	CASSTTSGRASEQYF
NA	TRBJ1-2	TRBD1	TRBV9	TGTGCCAGCAGCCCCGGACAGGGCAACTATGGCTACACCTTC	CASSPGQGNYGYTF
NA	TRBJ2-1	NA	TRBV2	TGTGCCAGCAATTCCCTGACCGGGACTTTTGGTGAGCAGTTCTTC	CASNSLTGTFGEQFF
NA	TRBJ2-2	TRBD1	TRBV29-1	TGCAGCGTTGAAGGCGTCCCGGGACAGGGGCATGCCGGGGAGCTGTTTTTT	CSVEGVPGQGHAGELFF
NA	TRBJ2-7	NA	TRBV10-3	TGTGCCATCAGTGCCAGGGGCTCCTACGAGCAGTACTTC	CAISARGSYEQYF
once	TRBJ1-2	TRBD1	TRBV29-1	TGCAGCGTTGAAAGAACTCCCGGGACAGGGGGCGCGGATGGCTACACCTTC	CSVERTPGTGGADGYTF
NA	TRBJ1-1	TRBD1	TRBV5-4	TGTGCCAGCAGTATCACCGGGCTCAGGGGGGCTTTCTTT	CASSITGLRGAFF
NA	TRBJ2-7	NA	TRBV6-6	TGTGCCAGCAGTTATTTGACAGGAAGCTCCTACGAGCAGTACTTC	CASSYLTGSSYEQYF
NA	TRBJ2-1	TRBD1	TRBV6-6	TGTGCCAGCAGCCAAGACCGGGACAGGAAGTTCTTC	CASSQDRDRKFF
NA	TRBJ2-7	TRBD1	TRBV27	TGTGCCAGCAGTTTGACAGGGGGCGAGTACGAGCAGTACTTC	CASSLTGGEYEQYF
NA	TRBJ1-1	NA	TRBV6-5	TGTGCCAGCAGCGACCGACGGAGGAGTCCTGAAGCTTTCTTT	CASSDRRRSPEAFF
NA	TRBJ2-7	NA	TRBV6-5	TGTGCCAGCAGTTACAACGGGATGTCCTACGAGCAGTACTTC	CASSYNGMSYEQYF
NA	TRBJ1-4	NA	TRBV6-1	TGTGCCAGCAGTGACAGGGGCAGGGAAAAACTGTTTTTT	CASSDRGREKLFF
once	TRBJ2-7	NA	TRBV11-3	TGTGCCAGCAGCTTAATAGGAGGGACCGAGCAGTACTTC	CASSLIGGTEQYF
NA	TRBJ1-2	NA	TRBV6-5	TGTGCCAGCAGTTACCAGGACGGGGGGGGCTATGGCTACACCTTC	CASSYQDGGGYGYTF
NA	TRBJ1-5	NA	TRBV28	TGTGCCAGCAGTTTGGGCAGGGGTGGGAATCAGCCCCAGCATTTT	CASSLGRGGNQPQHF
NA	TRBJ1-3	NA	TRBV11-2	TGTGCCAGCAGCTCCCGCCCTCCAGAATCTGGAAACACCATATATTTT	CASSSRPPESGNTIYF
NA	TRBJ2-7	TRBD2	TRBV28	TGTGCCAGCAGCTCCCCCGGGACTAGCGGGAGGGGGCCCTATAGCTCCTACGAGCAGTACTTC	CASSSPGTSGRGPYSSYEQYF
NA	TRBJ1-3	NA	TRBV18	TGTGCCAGCTCACCACAGGGGGTCCGCTCTGGAAACACCATATATTTT	CASSPQGVRSGNTIYF
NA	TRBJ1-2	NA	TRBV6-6	TGTGCCAGCAGTTACCCTAGGGACATTAACTATGGCTACACCTTC	CASSYPRDINYGYTF
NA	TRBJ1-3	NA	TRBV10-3	TGTGCCACCCAGGGCTCTGGAAACACCATATATTTT	CATQGSGNTIYF
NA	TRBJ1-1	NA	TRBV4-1	TGCGCCAGCAGCCATCTGAGGGGGGGAGGCACTGAAGCTTTCTTT	CASSHLRGGGTEAFF
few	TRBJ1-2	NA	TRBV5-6	TGTGCCAGCAGCTTGGAGCTAGCTAACTATGGCTACACCTTC	CASSLELANYGYTF
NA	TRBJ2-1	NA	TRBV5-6	TGTGCCAGCAGCACTATTGACAGTAATGAGCAGTTCTTC	CASSTIDSNEQFF
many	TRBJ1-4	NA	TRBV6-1	TGTGCCAGCAGTGAAGTAGCAACTAATGAAAAACTGTTTTTT	CASSEVATNEKLFF
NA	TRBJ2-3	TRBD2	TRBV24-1	TGTGCCACCAGTGATTCGACTAGCGGTAGCACAGATACGCAGTATTTT	CATSDSTSGSTDTQYF
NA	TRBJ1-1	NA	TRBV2	TGTGCCAGCAGCGGTCCTCGGGGGGCGCACACTGAAGCTTTCTTT	CASSGPRGAHTEAFF
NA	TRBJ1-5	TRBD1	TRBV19	TGTGCCAGTAGTAAAATACAGGGGGTAAGCAATCAGCCCCAGCATTTT	CASSKIQGVSNQPQHF
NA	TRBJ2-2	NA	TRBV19	TGTGCCAGTAGTCCCCGCGGGGAGACGAACACCGGGGAGCTGTTTTTT	CASSPRGETNTGELFF
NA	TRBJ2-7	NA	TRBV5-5	TGTGCCAGCAGCAGCCCACTAAGACCCAACGAGCAGTACTTC	CASSSPLRPNEQYF
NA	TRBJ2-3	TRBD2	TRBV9	TGTGCCAGCAGCGCGACTAGCGGTTACACAGATACGCAGTATTTT	CASSATSGYTDTQYF
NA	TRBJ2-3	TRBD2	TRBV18	TGTGCCAGCTCACCAGGGGGGGAAGATACGCAGTATTTT	CASSPGGEDTQYF
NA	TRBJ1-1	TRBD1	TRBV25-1	TGTGCCAGCAGTGGGGACAGGGAGAACACTGAAGCTTTCTTT	CASSGDRENTEAFF
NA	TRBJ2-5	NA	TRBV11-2	TGTGCCAGCAGCCCGGGGGCAGGGGGGGAGACCCAGTACTTC	CASSPGAGGETQYF
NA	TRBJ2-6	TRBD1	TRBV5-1	TGCGCCAGCAGCTTGTGGGGTTCGACAGGGTCTGGGGCCAACGTCCTGACTTTC	CASSLWGSTGSGANVLTF
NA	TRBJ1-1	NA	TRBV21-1	TGTGCCAGCAGCAAAGTTTCGGCGGGACAGGGTCCGATCATGAACACTGAAGCTTTCTTT	CASSKVSAGQGPIMNTEAFF